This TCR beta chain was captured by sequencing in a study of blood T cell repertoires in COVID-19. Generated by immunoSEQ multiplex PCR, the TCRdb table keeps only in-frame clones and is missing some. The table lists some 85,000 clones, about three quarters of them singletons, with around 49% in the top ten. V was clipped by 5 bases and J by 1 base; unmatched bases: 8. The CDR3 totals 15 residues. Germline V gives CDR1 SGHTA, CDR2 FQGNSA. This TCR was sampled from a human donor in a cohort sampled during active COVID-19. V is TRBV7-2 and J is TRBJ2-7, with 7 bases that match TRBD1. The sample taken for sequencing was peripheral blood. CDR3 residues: CASSPHRGLSYEQYF. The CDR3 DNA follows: TGTGCCAGCAGCCCTCACAGGGGTTTATCCTACGAGCAGTACTTC.